This TCR beta chain was retrieved from a study of blood T cell repertoires in COVID-19 (dated by TCRdb to between 2020 and 2021). For the study in its entirety: The collaborator samples originated in the United States, Italy and Spain and spanned the acute and convalescent phases of COVID-19. A freely available public database, intended as a resource for researchers studying the immune response to SARS-CoV-2, is where the repertoires were released. Deeply sampled blood TCRbeta repertoires from subjects exposed to, actively infected with, or recovered from COVID-19 were included in the dataset. The prospective study material was composed of cDNA or gDNA derived from T cells, B-cell-depleted T cells, or PBMCs. The samples were drawn from the first 160 participants of the ongoing ImmuneRACE study and from 950 to 1,500 subjects provided by 6 global collaborators. HLA class I and class II types, where available, came from metadata supplied by the sample provider rather than from assay-based typing. Sample metadata almost always included a de-identified subject ID, COVID-19 status, age in years and sex.

The collaborating institutions used their own protocols to collect whole blood in K2EDTA tubes. For TCRbeta analysis, collaborator samples were shipped as frozen whole blood, as isolated PBMCs, or as DNA extracted from either sample type. Results and caveats for the whole study, not just this receptor: The quantity of clinical and demographic metadata differed by source and by participant and was supplied without curation.

TCRbeta CDR3 regions were amplified from genomic DNA using the immunoSEQ Assay, a bias-controlled multiplex PCR. In the original analysis: The number of nucleated cells in each sample was estimated by amplification of reference gene primers within the assay. Sequence reads were collapsed and filtered to measure the absolute abundance of every unique TCRbeta CDR3 rearrangement. For each sample, productive Simpson clonality was calculated by taking the square root of Simpson's diversity index across productive rearrangements. In its TCRdb copy, this immuneACCESS table keeps in-frame sequences only and misses some clones. Where compared with another copy, unresolved V genes explain less than half of these, and the others have no known cause. V and J calls and clone size follow that table, whereas D and trimming were derived from the DNA. This sample is represented by approximately 58,000 clones; 70% to 90% of them were singletons. The ten largest clones take up around 5.1% of the sample.

Concerning this clone itself: Which antigen it targets is not known. It has no much larger one-base neighbor in the sample; base qualities were not kept.

The CDR3 spans 12 residues, from the cysteine through the phenylalanine. The read is trimmed to its CDR3 DNA, 36 bases read in frame from base 1. V is shortened by 11 bases, J by 4 bases, and the region joining them spans 14 bases. Based on the germline V gene (reference sequence), the CDR1 and CDR2 sequences are MNHNY and SVGAGI. Rearrangement joined TRBV6-6 to TRBJ2-5; D gene: possibly TRBD1, on 6 matching bases. This sequence was found in a man aged 35 to 55 with active COVID-19. The sample comprised peripheral blood. CDR3 protein: CALGQGGETQYF. The DNA sequence is as follows: TGTGCCCTCGGGCAAGGGGGAGAGACCCAGTACTTC.